The 30 T cell receptor beta chains reported below all come from one sample, sequenced in a study of T cells after yellow fever vaccination. TCRdb independently ran MiXCR on the 5' RACE reads; one entry per CDR3 protein. The sample has some 320,000 distinct CDR3 sequences, approximately 9% seen once. The sample was PBMCs, taken on the day of the first yellow fever vaccination. These receptors came from a man aged 18 to 35 who received the YFV17D yellow fever vaccine.

V is TRBV12-3 or TRBV12-4 and J is TRBJ2-2; 7 bases are a match to TRBD2. The ends lost 7 bases at V and 1 base at J; junction bases unmatched: 6. This CDR3 spans 15 amino acids. The CDR3 bases are TGTGCCAGCAATCCAACGGGGGGGAACACCGGGGAGCTGTTTTTT. Its protein is CASNPTGGNTGELFF.

The chain carries TRBV24-1 and TRBJ2-1, with 7 bases that match TRBD1. The CDR3 runs to 17 residues. Unmatched junction bases numbered 13, after V lost 5 bases and J lost 4 bases. Germline CDR1 reads KGHDR; CDR2 reads SFDVKD. CDR3 protein: CATSGSGQAEAYNEQFF. DNA of the CDR3: TGTGCCACCAGTGGAAGCGGACAGGCTGAGGCTTACAATGAGCAGTTCTTC.

This clonotype came up many times. The chain carries TRBV5-1 and TRBJ1-6; D gene unclear. The CDR3 totals 13 residues. Trimming cost V 4 bases and J 12 bases, with 14 bases left between them. CDR1 and CDR2 (germline): SGHRS, YFSETQ. The CDR3 DNA reads as TGCGCCAGCAGCAGGACGTTATCCGGACCCCTCCACTTT. As protein: CASSRTLSGPLHF.

This sequence joins TRBV15 and TRBJ2-1; weak D call: TRBD2 (7 bases). The germline CDR1 and CDR2 sequences are LNHNV and YYDKDF (reference sequence). The CDR3 sequence is 13 residues long. V lost 6 bases and J lost 7, with 13 bases in between. The CDR3 protein is CATRGGASNEQFF. Here the CDR3 DNA reads TGTGCCACCAGGGGGGGGGCCTCAAATGAGCAGTTCTTC. Together with reference TRBV15 and TRBJ2-1, the CDR3 gives the full variable domain: DAMVIQNPRYQVTQFGKPVTLSCSQTLNHNVMYWYQQKSSQAPKLLFHYYDKDFNNEADTPDNFQSRRPNTSFCFLDIRSPGLGDTAMYLCATRGGASNEQFFGPGTRLTVL.

The sample holds many counts of this clonotype. The CDR3 region is CASSHQETQYF. The CDR3 DNA is TGCGCCAGCAGCCACCAAGAGACCCAGTACTTC. The chain joins TRBV4-3 to TRBJ2-5; D is undetermined. The V gene's germline CDR1 is LGHNA and CDR2 YSLEER. The CDR3 is 11 amino acids. Trimming pared 3 bases from V and 1 base from J, leaving 0 bases between.

This clonotype has more than one count but fewer than ten. This chain links TRBV4-2 with TRBJ1-5; D call uncertain. Germline V gives CDR1 LGHNA, CDR2 YNFKEQ. The CDR3 is 15 residues long. V lost 1 base and J lost 2, with 9 bases in between. The CDR3 sequence: CASSQGGTGNQPQHF. The CDR3 DNA is TGTGCCAGCAGCCAAGGGGGTACGGGCAATCAGCCCCAGCATTTT.

In its sample, this clonotype was seen a few times. The J gene is TRBJ2-1, the V gene TRBV6-2 or TRBV6-3, with 13 positions matching TRBD2. CDR1 MNHEY and CDR2 SVGEGT come from the germline V gene. Trimming removed 6 bases from V and 5 bases from J; junction bases left unmatched: 4. This CDR3 is 15 amino acids long. CDR3 amino acids: CASRRTSGGHNEQFF. The CDR3, as DNA: TGTGCCAGCAGGCGGACTAGCGGGGGCCACAATGAGCAGTTCTTC.

In DNA form, the CDR3 reads TGTGCCAGCAGCACGGACAGGGGCTACAATGAGCAGTTCTTC. Translated: CASSTDRGYNEQFF. This chain uses TRBV5-4 with TRBJ2-1, with 9 bases identical to TRBD1. The J segment lost 3 bases and the V segment lost 4 bases, leaving 2 bases of the junction unmatched. The CDR3 length is 14 residues. Per the germline V gene, CDR1 is SGHNT and CDR2 is YYREEE (reference sequence).

This chain links TRBV4-1 with TRBJ2-2, with TRBD1 matching 10 bases. The V gene's germline CDR1 is MGHRA and CDR2 YSYEKL. The junction had 7 bases not matched to a gene; V was cut back by 1 base and J by 8 bases. The CDR3 runs 16 residues. Here the CDR3 reads CASSQVDRGPGGELFF. CDR3 nucleotide sequence: TGCGCCAGCAGCCAAGTAGACAGGGGGCCGGGGGGGGAGCTGTTTTTT.

This clonotype has only a few counts. The V call is TRBV12-5, the J call TRBJ2-7; no clear D. V was shortened by 4 bases and J by 4 bases, with 11 bases between the two germline ends. The CDR3 is 13 amino acids. Germline V gene data show CDR1 as LGHNT and CDR2 as FRNRAP. In DNA form, the CDR3 reads TGTGCTAGTGGTTGGCTTGGGTCGTACGAGCAGTACTTC. Its protein product is CASGWLGSYEQYF.

This clonotype was detected a few times. This sequence joins TRBV12-3 or TRBV12-4 and TRBJ2-5, with a possible D match to TRBD1 (5 bases). CDR3 length: 12 amino acids. The V gene lost 4 bases and the J gene lost 6 bases, with 9 bases spanning the gap. The DNA for the CDR3 is TGTGCCAGCAGTTATGGGGCCCAGACCCAGTACTTC. Translation gives CASSYGAQTQYF.

V is TRBV5-1 and J is TRBJ2-5; D is unresolved. This CDR3 contains 16 residues. The germline V gene encodes CDR1 SGHRS and CDR2 YFSETQ. Trimming stripped 0 bases from V and 1 base from J, with 13 bases between. CDR3 in amino acids: CASSLGHGPVQETQYF. The CDR3 nucleotides read TGCGCCAGCAGCTTGGGTCACGGCCCAGTCCAAGAGACCCAGTACTTC. The entire variable domain, with the rest obtained from reference TRBV5-1 and TRBJ2-5, is as follows: KAGVTQTPRYLIKTRGQQVTLSCSPISGHRSVSWYQQTPGQGLQFLFEYFSETQRNKGNFPGRFSGRQFSNSRSEMNVSTLELGDSALYLCASSLGHGPVQETQYFGPGTRLLVL.

This clonotype was found a few times. The chain joins TRBV4-1 to TRBJ2-5; maybe TRBD2 (6 bases). The CDR3 is made up of 14 amino acids. V was trimmed by 4 bases and J by 0 bases, leaving 9 bases between them. Per the germline V gene, CDR1 is MGHRA and CDR2 is YSYEKL. CDR3 region: CASSPLAHQETQYF. The CDR3 DNA follows: TGCGCCAGCAGCCCCCTAGCGCACCAAGAGACCCAGTACTTC.

This clonotype appeared many times. The chain uses TRBV20-1 and TRBJ2-1, with no clear D. Germline CDR1 is DFQATT and CDR2 is SNEGSKA (reference sequence). V lost 6 bases and J 12 bases, leaving 18 bases between the germline ends. CDR3 length equals 12 residues. This chain's CDR3 is CSAETTALGQFF. The CDR3 coding sequence is TGCAGTGCCGAGACCACCGCGTTAGGGCAGTTCTTC.

This chain joins TRBV5-1 and TRBJ1-2; no definite D call. Looked up from germline, CDR1 is SGHRS and CDR2 is YFSETQ. The CDR3 runs 15 residues. The V end lost 3 bases, the J end lost 0 bases, and 12 bases lay between the germline ends. The CDR3 DNA follows: TGCGCCAGCAGCTCGGGGTTGGAAACTAACTATGGCTACACCTTC. It specifies CASSSGLETNYGYTF.

The chain couples TRBV19 to TRBJ2-1; maybe TRBD2 (5 bases). Germline CDR1 is LNHDA and CDR2 is SQIVND (reference sequence). This CDR3 has 15 amino acids. V gave up 3 bases and J gave up 2 bases, with 11 bases separating them. CDR3 sequence reads: CASSIDGVPYNEQFF. CDR3 DNA sequence: TGTGCCAGTAGTATTGACGGGGTACCCTACAATGAGCAGTTCTTC.

Ten or more counts support this clonotype. The J gene is TRBJ1-6, the V gene TRBV12-3 or TRBV12-4, with D unresolved. CDR3 length: 14 amino acids. Trimming cost V 7 bases and J 5 bases, with 12 bases left between them. CDR3 DNA: TGTGCCAGCACTCCGACCGCACATAATTCACCCCTCCACTTT. This translates into CASTPTAHNSPLHF.

This clonotype has only a few counts. This sequence joins TRBV3-1 and TRBJ2-5; the match to TRBD1 covers 7 bases. This CDR3 has 14 residues. Germline CDR1 LGHDT, CDR2 YNNKEL (reference sequence). Trimming at V came to 5 bases and at J to 2 bases, leaving 5 bases not matched to a gene. This chain's CDR3 is CASSFRQGQETQYF. The CDR3 coding sequence is TGTGCCAGCAGCTTCCGACAGGGTCAAGAGACCCAGTACTTC.

V is TRBV19 and J is TRBJ2-7, with a possible D match to TRBD1 (6 bases). The germline gives CDR1 LNHDA, CDR2 SQIVND (reference sequence). This CDR3 is 15 amino acids long. V dropped 3 bases and J dropped 1 base, with 13 bases sitting between them. For the CDR3, the DNA is TGTGCCAGTAGTATTCCGGGACAACAATCCTACGAGCAGTACGTC. Translating it yields CASSIPGQQSYEQYV.

The chain employs TRBV7-2 and TRBJ1-1; D not resolved. CDR3 length equals 14 residues. V lost 2 bases, J lost 3 bases, and 10 bases lay in between. CDR1 SGHTA and CDR2 FQGNSA come from the germline V gene. The CDR3 loop reads CASSLTWRDTEAFF. CDR3 sequence (DNA): TGTGCCAGCAGCTTAACATGGAGGGACACTGAAGCTTTCTTT.

This clonotype was detected only a few times. The rearrangement links TRBV3-1 to TRBJ2-3; 10 bases line up with TRBD2. Germline trimming cut 0 bases from V and 4 bases from J; bases unmatched to any gene: 4. This CDR3 spans 16 amino acids. Germline CDR1 is LGHDT and CDR2 is YNNKEL (reference sequence). The CDR3 sequence is CASSQDSSGGSDTQYF. The CDR3 DNA reads as TGTGCCAGCAGCCAAGATAGTAGCGGGGGGTCAGATACGCAGTATTTT.

This clonotype occurred many times. The chain has TRBV5-1 and TRBJ2-3; unclear D gene. The V gene's germline CDR1 is SGHRS and CDR2 YFSETQ. CDR3 size: 12 residues. Trimming left V 0 bases short and J 5 bases short, with 4 bases between. CDR3 bases: TGCGCCAGCAGCTTGGGGGTAGATACGCAGTATTTT. Residues: CASSLGVDTQYF.

V and J are TRBV4-2 and TRBJ2-7; no clear D. CDR3 length: 16 residues. The germline CDR1 and CDR2 sequences are LGHNA and YNFKEQ. V dropped 0 bases and J dropped 3 bases, with 15 bases sitting between them. The CDR3 region is CASSQERQLKLYEQYF. The DNA of the CDR3 is TGTGCCAGCAGCCAAGAAAGGCAGCTAAAGCTCTACGAGCAGTACTTC.

This clonotype was observed a handful of times. V gene TRBV18 combines with J gene TRBJ2-7, with a possible D match to TRBD1 (5 bases). From germline, CDR1 is KGHSH and CDR2 LQKENI. The CDR3 is 15 amino acids. Trimming removed 3 bases at V and 3 bases at J, with 15 bases between. The CDR3 DNA sequence: TGTGCCAGCTCACCGTCTTTAACACAGGTCTACGAGCAGTACTTC. Translating gives CASSPSLTQVYEQYF.

This clonotype was observed a single time. This clone may be a read error of a much larger clone one base away. The chain couples TRBV7-2 to TRBJ2-3; 9 positions match TRBD1. CDR1 is SGHTA and CDR2 is FQGNSA in the germline V gene. CDR3 length: 13 residues. The DNA for the CDR3 is TGTGCCAGCAGGGACAGGGGCACAGATACGCATTATTTT. This gives the protein CASRDRGTDTHYF.

This clonotype was seen many times. The chain carries TRBV6-5 and TRBJ2-1, with no clear D. The CDR3 contains 15 residues. Between the trimmed V and J ends, which lost 1 base and 0 bases, there was a span of 7 bases. CDR1 and CDR2 from the germline V gene are MNHEY and SVGAGI. CDR3 sequence reads: CASSYLQSSYNEQFF. CDR3 nucleotides: TGTGCCAGCAGTTACTTACAGAGCTCCTACAATGAGCAGTTCTTC.

This clonotype was detected only a few times. The rearrangement uses TRBV10-3 and TRBJ1-5, with D uncertain. The CDR3 has 14 residues. The germline gives CDR1 ENHRY, CDR2 SYGVKD. V was clipped by 7 bases and J by 2 bases, with 12 bases between them. The CDR3, as DNA: TGTGCCATCAAAAATATCGGGCGCAATCAGCCCCAGCATTTT. Protein product: CAIKNIGRNQPQHF.

This chain links TRBV7-9 with TRBJ1-2; no definite D call. Deletions cut 1 base from V and 4 bases from J, with 10 bases between. Germline loops: CDR1 SEHNR, CDR2 FQNEAQ (reference sequence). The CDR3 has 14 residues. CDR3 amino acids: CASSLDSTFYGYTF. Here the CDR3 DNA reads TGTGCCAGCAGCTTAGATTCCACGTTCTATGGCTACACCTTC.

The J gene is TRBJ1-2, the V gene TRBV6-1; D gene uncertain. The germline gives CDR1 MNHNS, CDR2 SASEGT. The CDR3 is 13 amino acids. The V and J ends lost 5 bases and 4 bases respectively, with 11 bases between them. The CDR3 is CASSPKKAYGYTF. Written as DNA, the CDR3 is TGTGCCAGCAGTCCTAAAAAAGCCTATGGCTACACCTTC.

There are a few counts of this clonotype. The J gene is TRBJ2-7, the V gene TRBV20-1, with 9 bases lining up with TRBD2. Germline values: CDR1 DFQATT, CDR2 SNEGSKA (reference sequence). Trimming at V came to 2 bases and at J to 2 bases, leaving 4 bases not matched to a gene. The CDR3 contains 14 residues. The CDR3 DNA reads as TGCAGTGCTAGACCTCGCGGGGGGGCCTACGAGCAGTACTTC. Translation gives CSARPRGGAYEQYF.